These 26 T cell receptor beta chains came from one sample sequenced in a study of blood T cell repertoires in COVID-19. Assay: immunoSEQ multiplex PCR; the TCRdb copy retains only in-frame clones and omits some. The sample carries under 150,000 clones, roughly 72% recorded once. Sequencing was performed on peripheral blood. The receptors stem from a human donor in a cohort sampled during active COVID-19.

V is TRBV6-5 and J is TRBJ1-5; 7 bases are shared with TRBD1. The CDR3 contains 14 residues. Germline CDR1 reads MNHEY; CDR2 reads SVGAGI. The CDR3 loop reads CAAAGGGGGQPQHF. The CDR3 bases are TGTGCGGCAGCGGGGGGAGGGGGCGGACAGCCCCAGCATTTT.

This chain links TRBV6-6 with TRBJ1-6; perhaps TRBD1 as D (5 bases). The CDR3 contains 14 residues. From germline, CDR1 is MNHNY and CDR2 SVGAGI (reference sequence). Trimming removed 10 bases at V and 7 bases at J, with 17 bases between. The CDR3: CAITGQGVNSPLHF. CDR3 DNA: TGTGCCATCACCGGGCAGGGCGTCAATTCACCCCTCCACTTT.

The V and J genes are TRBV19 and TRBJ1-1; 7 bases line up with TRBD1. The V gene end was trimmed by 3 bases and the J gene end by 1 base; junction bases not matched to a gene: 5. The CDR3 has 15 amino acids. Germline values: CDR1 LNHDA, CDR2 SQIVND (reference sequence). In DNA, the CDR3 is TGTGCCAGTAGTATGTCGGACAGGTGGAACACTGAAGCTTTCTTT. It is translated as CASSMSDRWNTEAFF.

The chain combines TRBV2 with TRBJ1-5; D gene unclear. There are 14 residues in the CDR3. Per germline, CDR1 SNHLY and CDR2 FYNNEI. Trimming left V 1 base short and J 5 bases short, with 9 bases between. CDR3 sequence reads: CASSEGSPYQPQHF. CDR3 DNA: TGTGCCAGCAGTGAAGGTAGTCCCTATCAGCCCCAGCATTTT.

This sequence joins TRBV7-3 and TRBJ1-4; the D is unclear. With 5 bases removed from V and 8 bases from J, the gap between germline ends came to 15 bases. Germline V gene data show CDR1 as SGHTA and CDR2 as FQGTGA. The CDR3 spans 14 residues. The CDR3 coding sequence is TGTGCCAGCAGCCCTCGGACGGGAAGGGAAAAACTGTTTTTT. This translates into CASSPRTGREKLFF.

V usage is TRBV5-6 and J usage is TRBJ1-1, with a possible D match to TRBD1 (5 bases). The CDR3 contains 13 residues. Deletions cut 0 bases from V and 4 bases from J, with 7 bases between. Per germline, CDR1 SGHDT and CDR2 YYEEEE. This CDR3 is CASSLGGGTEAFF. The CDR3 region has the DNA TGTGCCAGCAGCTTGGGGGGGGGCACTGAAGCTTTCTTT.

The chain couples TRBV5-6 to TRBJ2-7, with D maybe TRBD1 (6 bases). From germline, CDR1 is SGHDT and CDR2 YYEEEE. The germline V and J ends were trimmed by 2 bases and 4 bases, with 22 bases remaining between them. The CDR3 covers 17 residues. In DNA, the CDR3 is TGTGCCAGCAGCTTCACAGGGTCGGAATTCGTTTGGTACGAGCAGTACTTC. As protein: CASSFTGSEFVWYEQYF.

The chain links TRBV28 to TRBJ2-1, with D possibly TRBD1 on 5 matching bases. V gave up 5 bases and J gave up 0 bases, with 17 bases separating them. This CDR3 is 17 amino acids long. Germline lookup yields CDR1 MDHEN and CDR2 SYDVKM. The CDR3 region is CASSVRWQGSSYNEQFF. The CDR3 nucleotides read TGTGCCAGCAGTGTCCGCTGGCAGGGCTCCTCCTACAATGAGCAGTTCTTC. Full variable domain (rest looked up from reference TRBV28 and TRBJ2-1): DVKVTQSSRYLVKRTGEKVFLECVQDMDHENMFWYRQDPGLGLRLIYFSYDVKMKEKGDIPEGYSVSREKKERFSLILESASTNQTSMYLCASSVRWQGSSYNEQFFGPGTRLTVL.

DNA of the CDR3: TGTGCCAGCAGCGGACAGGCGCAAGAGACCCAGTACTTC. It is translated as CASSGQAQETQYF. The J gene is TRBJ2-5, the V gene TRBV21-1; TRBD1, the table's D call, was not compared with the DNA. TRBV21-1 is described as a pseudogene. CDR3 length: 13 residues.

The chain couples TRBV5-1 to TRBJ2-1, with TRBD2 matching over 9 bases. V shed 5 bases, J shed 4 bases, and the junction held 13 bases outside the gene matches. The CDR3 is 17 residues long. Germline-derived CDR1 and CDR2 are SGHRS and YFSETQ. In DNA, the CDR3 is TGCGCCAGCAGACGGGCCGGGACTAGCAGTTCGTACAATGAGCAGTTCTTC. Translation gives CASRRAGTSSSYNEQFF.

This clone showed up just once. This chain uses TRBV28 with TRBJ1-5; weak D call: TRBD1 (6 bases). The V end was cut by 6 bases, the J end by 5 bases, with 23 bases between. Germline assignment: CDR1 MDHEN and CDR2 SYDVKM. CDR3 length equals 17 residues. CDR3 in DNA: TGTGCCAGCAGCCTCATCGACACAGGGATGAGGGATCAGCCCCAGCATTTT. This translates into CASSLIDTGMRDQPQHF.

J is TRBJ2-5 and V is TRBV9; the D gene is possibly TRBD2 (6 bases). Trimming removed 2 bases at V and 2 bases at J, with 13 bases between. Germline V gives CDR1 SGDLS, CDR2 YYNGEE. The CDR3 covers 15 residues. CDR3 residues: CASSVTPGLQETQYF. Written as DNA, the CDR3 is TGTGCCAGCAGCGTGACCCCGGGACTTCAAGAGACCCAGTACTTC.

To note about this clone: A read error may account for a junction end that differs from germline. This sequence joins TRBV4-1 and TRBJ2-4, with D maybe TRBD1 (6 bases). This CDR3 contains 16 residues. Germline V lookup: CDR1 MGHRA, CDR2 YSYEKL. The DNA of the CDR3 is TGCGCCAGCAGCCAAGTTTCCGCACAGGGTAAAAGCATTCAGTACTTC. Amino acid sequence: CASSQVSAQGKSIQYF.

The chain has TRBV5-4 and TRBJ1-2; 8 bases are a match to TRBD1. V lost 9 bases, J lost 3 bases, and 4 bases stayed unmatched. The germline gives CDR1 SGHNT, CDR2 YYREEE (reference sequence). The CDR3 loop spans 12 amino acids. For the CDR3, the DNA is TGTGCCACCAAGACAGGGGACTATGGCTACACCTTC. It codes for CATKTGDYGYTF.

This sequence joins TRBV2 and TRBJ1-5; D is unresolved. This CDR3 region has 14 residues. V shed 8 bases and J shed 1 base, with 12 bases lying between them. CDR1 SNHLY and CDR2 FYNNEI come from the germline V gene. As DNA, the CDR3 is TGTGCCAGCGTGGGAGGAGTGAGCAATCAGCCCCAGCATTTT. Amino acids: CASVGGVSNQPQHF. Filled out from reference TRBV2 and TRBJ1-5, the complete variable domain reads EPEVTQTPSHQVTQMGQEVILRCVPISNHLYFYWYRQILGQKVEFLVSFYNNEISEKSEIFDDQFSVERPDGSNFTLKIRSTKLEDSAMYFCASVGGVSNQPQHFGDGTRLSIL.

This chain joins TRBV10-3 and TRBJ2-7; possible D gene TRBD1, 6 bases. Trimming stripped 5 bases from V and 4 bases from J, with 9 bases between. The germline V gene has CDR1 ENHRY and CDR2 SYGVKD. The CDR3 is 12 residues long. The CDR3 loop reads CAISPQGYEQYF. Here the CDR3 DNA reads TGTGCCATCAGTCCACAGGGTTACGAGCAGTACTTC.

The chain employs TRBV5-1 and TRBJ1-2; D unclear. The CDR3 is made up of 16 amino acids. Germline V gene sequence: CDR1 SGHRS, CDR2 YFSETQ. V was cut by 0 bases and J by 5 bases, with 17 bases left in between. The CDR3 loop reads CASSLVAGLYSYGYTF. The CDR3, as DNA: TGCGCCAGCAGCTTGGTAGCTGGCCTATACTCATATGGCTACACCTTC.

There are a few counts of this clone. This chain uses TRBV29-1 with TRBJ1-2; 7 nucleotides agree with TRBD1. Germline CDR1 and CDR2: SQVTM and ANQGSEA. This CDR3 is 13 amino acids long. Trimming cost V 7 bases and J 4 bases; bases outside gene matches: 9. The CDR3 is CSGTGDGVYGYTF. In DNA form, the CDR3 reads TGCAGCGGCACAGGGGACGGGGTCTATGGCTACACCTTC.

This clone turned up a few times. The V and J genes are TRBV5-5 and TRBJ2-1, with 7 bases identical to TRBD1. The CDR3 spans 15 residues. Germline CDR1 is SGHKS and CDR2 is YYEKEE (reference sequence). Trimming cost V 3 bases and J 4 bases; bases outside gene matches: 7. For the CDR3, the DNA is TGTGCCAGCAGCTCGGGACAGATTAGTTACAATGAGCAGTTCTTC. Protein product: CASSSGQISYNEQFF.

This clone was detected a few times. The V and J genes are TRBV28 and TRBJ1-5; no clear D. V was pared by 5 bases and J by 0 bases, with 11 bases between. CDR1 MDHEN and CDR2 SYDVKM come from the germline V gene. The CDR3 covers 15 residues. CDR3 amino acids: CASSRGSVSNQPQHF. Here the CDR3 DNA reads TGTGCCAGCAGTAGAGGGTCAGTTAGCAATCAGCCCCAGCATTTT.

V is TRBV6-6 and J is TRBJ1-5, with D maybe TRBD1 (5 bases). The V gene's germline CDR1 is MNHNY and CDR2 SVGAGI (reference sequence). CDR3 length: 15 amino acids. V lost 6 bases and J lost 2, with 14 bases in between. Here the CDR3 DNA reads TGTGCCAGCAGCCAAAGGGGAGGGGGCAATCAGCCCCAGCATTTT. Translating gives CASSQRGGGNQPQHF.

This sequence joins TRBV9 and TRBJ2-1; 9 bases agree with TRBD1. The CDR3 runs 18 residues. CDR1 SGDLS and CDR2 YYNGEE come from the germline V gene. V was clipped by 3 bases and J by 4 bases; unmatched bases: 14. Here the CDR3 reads CASSDPLQGGTGYNEQFF. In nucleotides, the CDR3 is TGTGCCAGCAGCGATCCACTCCAAGGGGGGACAGGGTACAATGAGCAGTTCTTC.

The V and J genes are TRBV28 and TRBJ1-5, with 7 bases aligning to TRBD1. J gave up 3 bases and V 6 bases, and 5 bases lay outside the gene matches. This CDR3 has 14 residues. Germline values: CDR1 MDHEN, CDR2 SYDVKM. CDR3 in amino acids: CASSLGQFNQPQHF. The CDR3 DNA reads TGTGCCAGCAGCTTGGGACAGTTCAATCAGCCCCAGCATTTT.

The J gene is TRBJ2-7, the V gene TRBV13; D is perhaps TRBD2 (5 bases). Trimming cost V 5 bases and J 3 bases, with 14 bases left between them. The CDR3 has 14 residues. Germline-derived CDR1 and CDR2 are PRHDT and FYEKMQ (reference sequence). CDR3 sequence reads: CASSPPLGSYEQYF. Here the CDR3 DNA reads TGTGCCAGCAGCCCACCGTTAGGGAGCTACGAGCAGTACTTC.

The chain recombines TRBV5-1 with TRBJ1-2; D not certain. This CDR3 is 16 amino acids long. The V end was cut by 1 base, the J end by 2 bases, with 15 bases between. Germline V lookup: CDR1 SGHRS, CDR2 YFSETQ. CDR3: CASSLTVLKPNYGYTF. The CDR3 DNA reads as TGCGCCAGCAGCTTGACGGTCCTCAAACCCAACTATGGCTACACCTTC.

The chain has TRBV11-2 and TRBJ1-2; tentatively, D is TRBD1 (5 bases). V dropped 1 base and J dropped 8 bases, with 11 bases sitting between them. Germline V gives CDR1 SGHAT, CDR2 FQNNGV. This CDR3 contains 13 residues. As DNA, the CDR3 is TGTGCCAGCAGCTTAGGGGGGGTGGAGGGCTACACCTTC. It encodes CASSLGGVEGYTF.